Described below is a single T cell receptor (beta chain) sequence and its context. Some clones are missing from TCRdb's copy, which holds only in-frame ones; the method was immunoSEQ multiplex PCR. The table lists 50,000 or so clones, about 91% of them singletons. The ends lost 3 bases at V and 1 base at J; junction bases unmatched: 4. CDR3 length: 17 residues. The germline V gene has CDR1 SGHVS and CDR2 FQNEAQ. The data were obtained in a study of T cell changes during pregnancy in multiple sclerosis. V usage is TRBV7-8 and J usage is TRBJ2-7, with TRBD2 matching 15 bases. Sample: CD8+ T cells from peripheral blood mononuclear cells, taken after pregnancy. This clonotype was obtained from a female donor with multiple sclerosis, enrolled in a pregnancy study. CDR3 DNA: TGTGCCAGCAGCTTGGGACTAGCGGGGGGATTATCCTACGAGCAGTACTTC. Translated: CASSLGLAGGLSYEQYF. Based on the CDR3 plus reference TRBV7-8 and TRBJ2-7, the full variable domain is GAGVSQSPRYKVAKRGQDVALRCDPISGHVSLFWYQQALGQGPEFLTYFQNEAQLDKSGLPSDRFFAERPEGSVSTLKIQRTQQEDSAVYLCASSLGLAGGLSYEQYFGPGTRLTVT.